This TCR beta chain is from a study of blood T cell repertoires in COVID-19. Turning to the study itself: Samples representing acute and convalescent COVID-19 were sourced from the United States, Italy and Spain.

Here immunoSEQ multiplex PCR was the method, and the copy in TCRdb shows in-frame clones only, minus some. The sample carries some 150,000 clones, 65% to 90% recorded once. Germline CDR1 reads SGHTA; CDR2 reads FQGNSA. The ends lost 5 bases at V and 6 bases at J; junction bases unmatched: 12. The CDR3 runs to 16 residues. This chain links TRBV7-2 with TRBJ1-1, with 10 bases that match TRBD1. The sequence came from a man between 65 and 85 years old with acute or convalescent COVID-19. Sequenced: peripheral blood. The CDR3 spells CASSQELGTGVSEAFF. In DNA form, the CDR3 reads TGTGCCAGCAGCCAAGAACTCGGGACAGGGGTTTCTGAAGCTTTCTTT.